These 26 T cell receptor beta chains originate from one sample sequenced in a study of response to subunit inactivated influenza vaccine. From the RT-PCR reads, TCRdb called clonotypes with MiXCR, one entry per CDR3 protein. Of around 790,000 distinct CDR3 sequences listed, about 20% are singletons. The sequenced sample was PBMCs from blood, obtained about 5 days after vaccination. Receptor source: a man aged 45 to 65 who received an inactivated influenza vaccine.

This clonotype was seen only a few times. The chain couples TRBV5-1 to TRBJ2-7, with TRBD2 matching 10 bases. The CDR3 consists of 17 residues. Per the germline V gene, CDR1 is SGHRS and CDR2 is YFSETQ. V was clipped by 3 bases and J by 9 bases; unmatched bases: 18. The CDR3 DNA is TGCGCCAGCAGCTCCGCTACTCTAGCGGGAGTGTCTGGGGGGCAGTACTTC. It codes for CASSSATLAGVSGGQYF.

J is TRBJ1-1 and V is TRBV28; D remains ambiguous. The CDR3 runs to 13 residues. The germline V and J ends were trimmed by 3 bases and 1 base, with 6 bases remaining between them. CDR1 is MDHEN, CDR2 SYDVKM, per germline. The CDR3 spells CASSFFENTEAFF. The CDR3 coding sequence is TGTGCCAGCAGTTTTTTCGAGAACACTGAAGCTTTCTTT.

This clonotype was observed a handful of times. CDR3 residues: CSVWVGIQETQYF. Written as DNA, the CDR3 is TGCAGCGTTTGGGTGGGGATCCAAGAGACCCAGTACTTC. This chain uses TRBV29-1 with TRBJ2-5; D call uncertain. With 5 bases removed from V and 1 base from J, the gap between germline ends came to 11 bases. The V gene's germline CDR1 is SQVTM and CDR2 ANQGSEA. This CDR3 contains 13 residues.

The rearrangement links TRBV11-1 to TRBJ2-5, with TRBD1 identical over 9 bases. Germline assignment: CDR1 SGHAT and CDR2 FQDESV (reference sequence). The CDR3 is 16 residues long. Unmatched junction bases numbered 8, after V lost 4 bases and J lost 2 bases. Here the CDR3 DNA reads TGTGCCAGCAGCTCCCCCCGGGACAGGGCACAAGAGACCCAGTACTTC. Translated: CASSSPRDRAQETQYF.

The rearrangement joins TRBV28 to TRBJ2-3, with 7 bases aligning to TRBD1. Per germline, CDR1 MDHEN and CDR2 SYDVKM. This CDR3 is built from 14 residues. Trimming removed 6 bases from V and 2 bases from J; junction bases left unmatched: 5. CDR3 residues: CASRPGTVTDTQYF. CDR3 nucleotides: TGTGCCAGCAGACCCGGGACAGTCACAGATACGCAGTATTTT.

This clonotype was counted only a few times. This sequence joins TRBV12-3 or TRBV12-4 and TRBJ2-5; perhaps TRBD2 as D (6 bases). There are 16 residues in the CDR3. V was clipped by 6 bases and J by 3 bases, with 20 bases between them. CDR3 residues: CASSPGVRPEKETQYF. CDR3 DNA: TGTGCCAGCAGCCCGGGGGTACGGCCGGAGAAAGAGACCCAGTACTTC.

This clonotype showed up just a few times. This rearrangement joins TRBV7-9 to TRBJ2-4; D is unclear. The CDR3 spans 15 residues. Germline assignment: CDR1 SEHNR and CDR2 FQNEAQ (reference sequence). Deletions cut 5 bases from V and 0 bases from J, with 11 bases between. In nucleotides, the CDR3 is TGTGCCAGCAGCCCGACAAGACTAGCCAAAAACATTCAGTACTTC. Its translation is CASSPTRLAKNIQYF. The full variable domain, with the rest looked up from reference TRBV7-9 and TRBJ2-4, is DTGVSQNPRHKITKRGQNVTFRCDPISEHNRLYWYRQTLGQGPEFLTYFQNEAQLEKSRLLSDRFSAERPKGSFSTLEIQRTEQGDSAMYLCASSPTRLAKNIQYFGAGTRLSVL.

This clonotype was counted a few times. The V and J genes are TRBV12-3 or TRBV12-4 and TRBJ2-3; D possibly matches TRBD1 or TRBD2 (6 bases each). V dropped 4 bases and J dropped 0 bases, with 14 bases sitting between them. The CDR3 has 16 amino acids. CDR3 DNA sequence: TGTGCCAGCAGTTCCCGGAGGGGGACTAGCACAGATACGCAGTATTTT. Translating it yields CASSSRRGTSTDTQYF.

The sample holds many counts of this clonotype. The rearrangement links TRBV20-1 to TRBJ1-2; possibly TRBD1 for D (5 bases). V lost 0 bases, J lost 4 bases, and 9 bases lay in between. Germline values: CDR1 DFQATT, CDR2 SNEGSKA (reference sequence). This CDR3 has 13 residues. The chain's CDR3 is CSAREDKSYGYTF. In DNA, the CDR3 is TGCAGTGCTAGAGAGGACAAAAGCTATGGCTACACCTTC.

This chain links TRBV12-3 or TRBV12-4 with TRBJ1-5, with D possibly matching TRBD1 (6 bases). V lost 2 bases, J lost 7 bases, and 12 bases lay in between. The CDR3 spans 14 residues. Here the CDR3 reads CASSLRGDTQPQHF. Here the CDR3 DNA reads TGTGCCAGCAGTTTAAGAGGGGACACGCAGCCCCAGCATTTT.

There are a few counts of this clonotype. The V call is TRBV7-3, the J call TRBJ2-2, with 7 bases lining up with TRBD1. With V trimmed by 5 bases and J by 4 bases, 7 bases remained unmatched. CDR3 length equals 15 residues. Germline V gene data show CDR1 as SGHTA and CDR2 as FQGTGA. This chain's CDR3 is CASSTRTGPTGELFF. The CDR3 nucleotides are TGTGCCAGCAGCACACGGACAGGCCCCACCGGGGAGCTGTTTTTT.

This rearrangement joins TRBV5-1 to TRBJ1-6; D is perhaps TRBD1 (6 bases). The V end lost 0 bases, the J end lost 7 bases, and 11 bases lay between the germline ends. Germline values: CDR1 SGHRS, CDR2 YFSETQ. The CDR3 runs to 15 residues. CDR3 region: CASSLDRAYNSPLHF. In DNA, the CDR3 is TGCGCCAGCAGCTTGGACAGGGCTTACAATTCACCCCTCCACTTT.

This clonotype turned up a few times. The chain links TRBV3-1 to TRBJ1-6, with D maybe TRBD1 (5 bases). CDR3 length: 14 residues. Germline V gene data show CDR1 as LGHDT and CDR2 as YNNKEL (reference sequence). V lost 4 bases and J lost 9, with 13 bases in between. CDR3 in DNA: TGTGCCAGCAGCCCCGACCCGAGGGGTTCACCCCTCCACTTT. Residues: CASSPDPRGSPLHF.

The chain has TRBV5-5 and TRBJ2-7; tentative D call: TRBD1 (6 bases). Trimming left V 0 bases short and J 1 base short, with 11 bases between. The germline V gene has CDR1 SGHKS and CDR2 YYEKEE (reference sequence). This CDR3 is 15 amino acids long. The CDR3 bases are TGTGCCAGCAGCTTGGAGGACAGTATATCCTACGAGCAGTACTTC. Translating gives CASSLEDSISYEQYF. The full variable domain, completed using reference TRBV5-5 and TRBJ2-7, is DAGVTQSPTHLIKTRGQQVTLRCSPISGHKSVSWYQQVLGQGPQFIFQYYEKEERGRGNFPDRFSARQFPNYSSELNVNALLLGDSALYLCASSLEDSISYEQYFGPGTRLTVT.

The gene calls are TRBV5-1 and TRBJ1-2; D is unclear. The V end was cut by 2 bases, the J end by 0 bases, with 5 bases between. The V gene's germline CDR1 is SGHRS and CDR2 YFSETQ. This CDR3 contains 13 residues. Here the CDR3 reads CASSFSANYGYTF. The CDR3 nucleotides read TGCGCCAGCAGCTTTTCCGCTAACTATGGCTACACCTTC.

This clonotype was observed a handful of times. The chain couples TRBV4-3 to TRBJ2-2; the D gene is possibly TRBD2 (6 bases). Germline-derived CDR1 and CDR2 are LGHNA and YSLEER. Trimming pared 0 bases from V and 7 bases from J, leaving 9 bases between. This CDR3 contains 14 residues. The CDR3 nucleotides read TGCGCCAGCAGCCAAGATTGGGGGGTCGGGGAGCTGTTTTTT. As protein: CASSQDWGVGELFF.

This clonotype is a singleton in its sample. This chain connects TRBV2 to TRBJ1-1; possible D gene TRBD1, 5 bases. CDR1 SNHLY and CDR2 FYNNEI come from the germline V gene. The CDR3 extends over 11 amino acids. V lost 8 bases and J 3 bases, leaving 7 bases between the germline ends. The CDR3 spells CASGRDTEAFF. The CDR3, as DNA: TGTGCCAGCGGCAGGGACACTGAAGCTTTCTTT. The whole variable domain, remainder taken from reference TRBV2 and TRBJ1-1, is EPEVTQTPSHQVTQMGQEVILRCVPISNHLYFYWYRQILGQKVEFLVSFYNNEISEKSEIFDDQFSVERPDGSNFTLKIRSTKLEDSAMYFCASGRDTEAFFGQGTRLTVV.

CDR3 protein: CASRFDYEQYF. CDR3 nucleotide sequence: TGTGCCAGCCGTTTCGACTACGAGCAGTACTTC. This sequence joins TRBV2 and TRBJ2-7; D is uncertain. V was trimmed by 8 bases and J by 3 bases, leaving 8 bases between them. The CDR3 covers 11 residues. Germline V lookup: CDR1 SNHLY, CDR2 FYNNEI.

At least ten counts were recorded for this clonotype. CDR3 loop: CASSVASGRAGEQFF. CDR3 sequence (DNA): TGTGCCAGCAGCGTAGCTAGCGGGAGGGCCGGTGAGCAGTTCTTC. The chain carries TRBV9 and TRBJ2-1; 12 positions match TRBD2. V lost 0 bases and J lost 9; bases outside the gene matches: 4. Per the germline V gene, CDR1 is SGDLS and CDR2 is YYNGEE. There are 15 residues in the CDR3.

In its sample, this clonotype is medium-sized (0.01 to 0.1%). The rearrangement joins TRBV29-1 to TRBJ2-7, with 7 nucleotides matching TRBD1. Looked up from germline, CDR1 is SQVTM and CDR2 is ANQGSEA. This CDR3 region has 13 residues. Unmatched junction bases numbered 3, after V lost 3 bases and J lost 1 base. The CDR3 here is CSVDQGESYEQYF. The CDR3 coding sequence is TGCAGCGTTGATCAGGGGGAGTCCTACGAGCAGTACTTC.

CDR3 amino acids: CAISESVGTGKNNEQFF. The CDR3 nucleotides are TGTGCCATCAGTGAGTCGGTTGGGACAGGGAAAAACAATGAGCAGTTCTTC. The chain combines TRBV10-3 with TRBJ2-1; 9 bases are shared with TRBD1. This CDR3 is built from 17 residues. From germline, CDR1 is ENHRY and CDR2 SYGVKD. Germline trimming cut 0 bases from V and 5 bases from J; bases unmatched to any gene: 8.

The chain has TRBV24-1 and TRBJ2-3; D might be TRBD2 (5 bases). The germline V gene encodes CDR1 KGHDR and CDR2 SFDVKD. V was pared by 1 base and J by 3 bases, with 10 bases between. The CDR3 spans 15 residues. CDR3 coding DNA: TGTGCCACCAGTGATTTAAGGGAGCAGACAGATACGCAGTATTTT. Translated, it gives CATSDLREQTDTQYF.

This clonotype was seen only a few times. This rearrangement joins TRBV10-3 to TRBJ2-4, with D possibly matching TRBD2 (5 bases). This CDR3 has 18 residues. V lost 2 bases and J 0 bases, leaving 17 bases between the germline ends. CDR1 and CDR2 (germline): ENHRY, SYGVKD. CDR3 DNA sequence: TGTGCCATCAGTGAGCAGTGGGCTAGCAGGAAAGCCAAAAACATTCAGTACTTC. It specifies CAISEQWASRKAKNIQYF.

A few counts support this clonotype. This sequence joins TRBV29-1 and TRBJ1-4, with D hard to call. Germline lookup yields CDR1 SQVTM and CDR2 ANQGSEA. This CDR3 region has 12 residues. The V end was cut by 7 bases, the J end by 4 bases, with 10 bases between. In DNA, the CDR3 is TGCAGCGCTATTGGGAGTAATGAAAAACTGTTTTTT. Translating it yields CSAIGSNEKLFF.

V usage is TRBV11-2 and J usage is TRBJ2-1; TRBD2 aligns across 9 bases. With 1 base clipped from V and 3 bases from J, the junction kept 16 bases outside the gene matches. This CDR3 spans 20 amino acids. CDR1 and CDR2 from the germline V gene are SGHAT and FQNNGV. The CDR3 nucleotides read TGTGCCAGCAGCTTAGTGTGGGCGACTAGTAGCGGGAGTCACTACAATGAGCAGTTCTTC. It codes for CASSLVWATSSGSHYNEQFF.

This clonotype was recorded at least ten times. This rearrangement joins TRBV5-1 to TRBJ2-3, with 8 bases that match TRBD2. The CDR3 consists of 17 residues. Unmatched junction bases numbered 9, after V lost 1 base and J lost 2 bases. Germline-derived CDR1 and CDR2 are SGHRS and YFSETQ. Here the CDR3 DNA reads TGCGCCAGCAGCTTGCGGCCAGCGGGGGAACTCACAGATACGCAGTATTTT. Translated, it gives CASSLRPAGELTDTQYF.